The sequence of this TCR beta chain was determined in a study of blood T cell repertoires in COVID-19. Study context: Sites across the United States, Italy and Spain contributed samples from acute and convalescent COVID-19. Sample material is recorded as cDNA or gDNA derived from T cells, B-cell-depleted T cells, or PBMCs.

The CDR3 extends over 13 amino acids. The germline gives CDR1 SGHRS, CDR2 YFSETQ. Between the trimmed V and J ends, which lost 9 bases and 7 bases, there was a span of 19 bases. Only in-frame clones appear in the TCRdb table, and some are missing; sequencing was by immunoSEQ multiplex PCR. The table includes almost 300,000 clones, roughly 91% detected once. Recruited during active infection, patients (from Seattle) were subsequently followed longitudinally. This sequence joins TRBV5-1 and TRBJ1-2; D is perhaps TRBD1 (5 bases). This clonotype was sampled from a woman in her 30s with COVID-19, enrolled during active disease. Sequenced sample: peripheral blood. The CDR3 DNA sequence: TGCGCCATCCAAGACGGGCAGGGTGGTGGCTACACCTTC. This translates into CAIQDGQGGGYTF.